The entry below gives a single TCR beta chain sequence along with its context. Its specificity is unknown. Germline loops: CDR1 SGHNT, CDR2 YYREEE (reference sequence). The CDR3 contains 15 residues. V shed 0 bases and J 5 bases; nucleotides not matched to a gene: 4. These data come from a study of graft-versus-host responses after intestinal transplantation. The wider study: Multivisceral, liver-intestinal, or isolated intestinal transplants were given to recipients. The study gave all recipients anti-thymocyte globulin induction, then tacrolimus and steroids for 2 to 3 years. Study findings and constraints: Individuals carrying graft-donor T cell macrochimerism showed high graft-versus-host to host-versus-graft clonal ratios in allografts. Peak GvH clone levels in circulation were associated with early post-transplant HvG declines.

The protocol was immunoSEQ multiplex PCR, while the TCRdb copy is restricted to in-frame clones and leaves out a portion. This sample has about 27,000 clones, with 90% to 95% found just once. The clonotype was recovered from a human patient who received an intestinal transplant, so some T cells may come from the graft donor. The V call is TRBV5-4, the J call TRBJ2-1, with 8 bases lining up with TRBD1. Sample: PBMCs, taken just over 29 days after intestinal transplant. CDR3 in amino acids: CASSLEAGGHNEQFF. CDR3 coding DNA: TGTGCCAGCAGCTTGGAGGCAGGGGGCCACAATGAGCAGTTCTTC.